The clone carrying this T cell receptor beta chain was counted once. Its specificity is unknown. Profiled with immunoSEQ multiplex PCR; TCRdb holds only in-frame clones, not every one. The sample carries 90,000 or so clones, about 85% recorded once. This record comes from a study of cytomegalovirus exposure and HLA in healthy donors. Study findings and constraints: It was found in a later analysis that first-cohort TCR clusters tended to co-occur in the 100 to 150 validation repertoires. The listing of 150 or so TCR beta chains classed them as cytomegalovirus-associated.

Between the trimmed V and J ends, which lost 1 base and 4 bases, there was a span of 16 bases. The CDR3 is made up of 16 amino acids. Germline assignment: CDR1 SGHAT and CDR2 FQNNGV. The receptor was isolated from a man between 18 and 35 years old in good health and CMV-seropositive. The chain is built from TRBV11-2 and TRBJ1-2; possibly TRBD1 for D (5 bases). Material: PBMCs. The CDR3 here is CASSLGSLRGSYGYTF. The CDR3 region has the DNA TGTGCCAGCAGCTTAGGATCTCTCCGGGGGTCCTATGGCTACACCTTC.